The 9 T cell receptor beta chains presented below share a single source sample, sequenced in a study of blood T cell repertoires in COVID-19. Produced via immunoSEQ multiplex PCR; TCRdb's table is partial and in-frame only. The sample shows 90,000 or so clones, almost 90% of them seen only once. Input material: peripheral blood. Receptor source: a woman of 80 years or more with active or convalescent COVID-19.

This chain links TRBV19 with TRBJ2-5, with D possibly being TRBD2 (5 bases). Germline V lookup: CDR1 LNHDA, CDR2 SQIVND (reference sequence). The CDR3 totals 13 residues. V was pared by 5 bases and J by 2 bases, with 9 bases between. The CDR3 coding sequence is TGTGCCAGTAGTCCGACTAATCAAGAGACCCAGTACTTC. This sequence encodes CASSPTNQETQYF.

Here the CDR3 reads CASSLLGAGYGYTF. The DNA of the CDR3 is TGTGCCAGCAGCTTATTGGGGGCCGGCTATGGCTACACCTTC. The J gene is TRBJ1-2, the V gene TRBV11-2; tentatively, D is TRBD1 (6 bases). The CDR3 has 14 residues. The V gene's germline CDR1 is SGHAT and CDR2 FQNNGV. V was pared by 2 bases and J by 4 bases, with 11 bases between.

The chain combines TRBV9 with TRBJ2-1; 13 nucleotides align to TRBD2. Germline V gives CDR1 SGDLS, CDR2 YYNGEE. CDR3 length: 23 residues. V lost 4 bases to trimming and J lost 0 bases; unmatched junction nucleotides: 22. The CDR3 nucleotides read TGTGCCAGCAGCACACCGGGACTAGCGGGGCATCCCCGTCTCGAAAGCTCCTACAATGAGCAGTTCTTC. Translation gives CASSTPGLAGHPRLESSYNEQFF.

This clone was found once. The chain combines TRBV18 with TRBJ2-1; D may be TRBD2 (6 bases). The CDR3 loop spans 15 amino acids. Trimming took 1 base from V and 5 from J, leaving 12 bases between them. The germline gives CDR1 KGHSH, CDR2 LQKENI. The DNA for the CDR3 is TGTGCCAGCTCACCACGGTCTAGCGCTGACAATGAGCAGTTCTTC. Its protein is CASSPRSSADNEQFF.

The CDR3 reads CASSADFMNTEAFF. The CDR3 bases are TGTGCCAGCTCAGCGGACTTTATGAACACTGAAGCTTTCTTT. The chain recombines TRBV18 with TRBJ1-1; D unclear. The CDR3 has 14 residues. In germline, CDR1 is KGHSH, CDR2 LQKENI. Trimming took off 5 bases at V and 0 bases at J, with 10 bases between the two ends.

The chain has TRBV19 and TRBJ1-2; D uncertain. CDR3 length: 12 residues. V lost 3 bases to trimming and J lost 3 bases, with 5 bases between them. Germline V gene lookup returns CDR1 LNHDA and CDR2 SQIVND (reference sequence). CDR3 amino acids: CASSIRDYGYTF. Written as DNA, the CDR3 is TGTGCCAGTAGTATCCGGGACTATGGCTACACCTTC.

V and J are TRBV6-5 and TRBJ1-1; maybe TRBD1 (5 bases). Germline V lookup: CDR1 MNHEY, CDR2 SVGAGI. The CDR3 consists of 15 residues. Between the trimmed V and J ends, which lost 5 bases and 0 bases, there was a span of 13 bases. The CDR3 reads CASSHAGGMNTEAFF. The CDR3 coding sequence is TGTGCCAGCAGTCACGCGGGGGGGATGAACACTGAAGCTTTCTTT.

The chain carries TRBV28 and TRBJ2-6, with 8 bases fitting TRBD1. V gave up 6 bases and J gave up 4 bases; unmatched junction bases: 5. This CDR3 region has 15 residues. The germline gives CDR1 MDHEN, CDR2 SYDVKM. The DNA of the CDR3 is TGTGCCAGCAGAAGGACAGGGTCAGGGGCCAACGTCCTGACTTTC. Amino acid sequence: CASRRTGSGANVLTF.

The chain combines TRBV28 with TRBJ1-3, with D uncertain. V lost 1 base and J lost 3, with 7 bases in between. Looked up from germline, CDR1 is MDHEN and CDR2 is SYDVKM. The CDR3 runs 14 residues. The CDR3 DNA reads TGTGCCAGCAGTTTATCCGGTTTTGGAAACACCATATATTTT. Translated, it gives CASSLSGFGNTIYF.